This TCR beta chain derives from a study of early T cells in non-severe SARS-CoV-2 infection (dated by TCRdb to the early 2020s). Context from the whole study: TCR sequencing used bulk RNA from unsorted whole blood, so alpha and beta chains could not be paired. Results and caveats for the whole study, not just this receptor: VDJdb matching was skewed toward anti-spike CD8 responses and likely underestimated virus-specific expansions, missing private and CD4 specificities.

Library construction relied on 5' RACE. The data were produced on a NextSeq 500. In the TCR library protocol, unique molecular identifiers were attached to individual cDNA molecules to correct for PCR bias and sequencing error. TCR alpha and beta chains were both sequenced, and the abundances of alpha and beta sequences in each sample were closely correlated with each other. In the paper's pipeline: Decombinator V4 was used to annotate the V gene, J gene and CDR3 of the TCR sequences. Expanded TCRs were defined as changing significantly between any two time points under a Poisson model with p below 0.0001. TCR abundances were normalised to the total number of TCRs sequenced per sample and were expressed as counts per million. TRAV1-2 paired with TRAJ12, TRAJ20 or TRAJ33 defined MAIT TCRs, while TRAV10 paired with TRAJ18 defined iNKT TCRs. VDJdb, accessed 1 November 2021, was searched for CMV, EBV and SARS-CoV-2 annotated TCRs, excluding TCRs annotated for multiple antigens. TCRdb applied fastp at Q25 and MiXCR to the public reads, then kept only in-frame beta chains. Rows with a matching CDR3 protein are joined into one entry that keeps the most common DNA and genes. The V and J calls shown here were made by TCRdb, not taken from the authors' results. The sample table records approximately 79,000 distinct CDR3 sequences; 9.5% to 15% of these occur just once. Of the sample, 0.95% to 1.3% is held by the ten largest clones.

In its sample, this clonotype was seen many times. Its antigen is still unknown. No qualities accompany the bases; no much larger clone lies one base away. The germline V gene gives CDR1 as SGHVS and CDR2 as FQNEAQ. Between the V and J ends, shortened by 5 bases and 2 bases respectively, the junction contains 10 bases. CDR3 length: 14 amino acids, cysteine to phenylalanine. The read is trimmed to its CDR3 DNA, 42 bases read in frame from base 1. The study was a case-control design nested within a healthcare worker cohort in London, UK, with weekly nasopharyngeal swab PCR tests and blood sampling. Healthcare workers were recruited during the week of the UK lockdown, between 23 and 31 March 2020, and followed weekly for up to 16 weeks.

The receptor's source is an adult who was a healthcare worker with PCR-confirmed SARS-CoV-2 infection or an uninfected control (not recorded which). The chain is made from TRBV7-8 and TRBJ2-1; no D segment can be confidently identified. The sample consisted of whole blood. The CDR3: CASSQERAYNEQFF. The DNA is as follows: TGTGCCAGCAGCCAAGAGCGCGCCTACAATGAGCAGTTCTTC.